This record covers a single T cell receptor (beta chain). The record originates from a study of control samples from healthy donors and cancer patients. The table came from immunoSEQ multiplex PCR; TCRdb's copy has only in-frame clones and leaves some out. Counted here are about 89,000 clones, about 89% occurring once; the ten biggest clones make up roughly 20%. CDR1 SGHRS and CDR2 YFSETQ come from the germline V gene. This CDR3 contains 16 residues. Deletions cut 4 bases from V and 3 bases from J, with 19 bases between. The sequencing input was blood. This clonotype was sampled from a man aged 25-45 years in good health. The chain links TRBV5-1 to TRBJ1-1; a possible D gene is TRBD1 (5 bases). The CDR3 region is CASSPSGRARDTEAFF. The CDR3 DNA reads TGCGCCAGCAGCCCCTCAGGGCGGGCTAGGGACACTGAAGCTTTCTTT. Looking up the rest from reference TRBV5-1 and TRBJ1-1 gives the full variable domain: KAGVTQTPRYLIKTRGQQVTLSCSPISGHRSVSWYQQTPGQGLQFLFEYFSETQRNKGNFPGRFSGRQFSNSRSEMNVSTLELGDSALYLCASSPSGRARDTEAFFGQGTRLTVV.